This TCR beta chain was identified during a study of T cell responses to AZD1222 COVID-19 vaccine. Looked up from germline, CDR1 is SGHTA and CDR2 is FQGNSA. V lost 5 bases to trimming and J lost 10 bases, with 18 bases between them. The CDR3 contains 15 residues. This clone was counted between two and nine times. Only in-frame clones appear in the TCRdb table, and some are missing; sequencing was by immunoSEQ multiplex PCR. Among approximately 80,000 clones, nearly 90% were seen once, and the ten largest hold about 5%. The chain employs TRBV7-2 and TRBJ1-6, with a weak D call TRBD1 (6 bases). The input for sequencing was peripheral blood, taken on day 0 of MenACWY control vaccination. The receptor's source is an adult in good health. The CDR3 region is CASSPLSRGYSPLHF. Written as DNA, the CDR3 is TGTGCCAGCAGCCCACTTTCCAGGGGCTACTCACCCCTCCACTTT.